A single sample gave rise to the 17 T cell receptor beta chains below, sequenced in a study of blood T cell repertoires in COVID-19. The repertoire was sequenced with immunoSEQ multiplex PCR; TCRdb's copy has only in-frame clones and lacks some. The table records roughly 180,000 clones, approximately 85% of them present only once. Sequencing input: peripheral blood. All receptors come from a woman in her 50s with COVID-19, enrolled during active disease.

The DNA for the CDR3 is TGTGCCAGCAGTTCGCGGAGTACCGAGCAGTACTTC. This gives the protein CASSSRSTEQYF. The V gene is TRBV2, the J gene TRBJ2-7; D ambiguous. Germline-derived CDR1 and CDR2 are SNHLY and FYNNEI. With 5 bases removed from V and 6 bases from J, the gap between germline ends came to 11 bases. CDR3 length equals 12 residues. Complete variable domain (other parts from reference TRBV2 and TRBJ2-7): EPEVTQTPSHQVTQMGQEVILRCVPISNHLYFYWYRQILGQKVEFLVSFYNNEISEKSEIFDDQFSVERPDGSNFTLKIRSTKLEDSAMYFCASSSRSTEQYFGPGTRLTVT.

The gene calls are TRBV11-1 and TRBJ2-1; 9 bases align to TRBD1. V was pared by 0 bases and J by 5 bases, with 5 bases of the junction left unmatched. Germline V gene sequence: CDR1 SGHAT, CDR2 FQDESV (reference sequence). There are 16 residues in the CDR3. This CDR3 is CASSLAWDRVNNEQFF. CDR3 bases: TGTGCCAGCAGCTTAGCGTGGGACAGGGTGAACAATGAGCAGTTCTTC.

The chain recombines TRBV4-2 with TRBJ1-1; TRBD1 might be the D (5 bases). CDR1 and CDR2 (germline): LGHNA, YNFKEQ. This CDR3 spans 14 amino acids. The ends were cut back, 0 bases at V and 5 bases at J, with 10 bases in the middle. CDR3 protein: CASSQDTGETEAFF. The CDR3 region has the DNA TGTGCCAGCAGCCAAGATACAGGAGAGACTGAAGCTTTCTTT.

This chain connects TRBV10-3 to TRBJ2-2, with 9 nucleotides matching TRBD1. Trimming removed 7 bases from V and 7 bases from J; junction bases left unmatched: 7. The germline V gene has CDR1 ENHRY and CDR2 SYGVKD. The length of the CDR3 is 14 residues. The CDR3 DNA is TGTGCCATCAAAAGGACAGGGGAGGGCGGGGAGCTGTTTTTT. Translating it yields CAIKRTGEGGELFF.

The chain recombines TRBV24-1 with TRBJ2-1; D might be TRBD2 (6 bases). The CDR3 has 13 residues. Germline V lookup: CDR1 KGHDR, CDR2 SFDVKD. V was clipped by 12 bases and J by 6 bases, with 17 bases between them. The CDR3 nucleotides are TGTGCCTCCAAGGGCGGGGCCCGCAATGAGCAGTTCTTC. As protein: CASKGGARNEQFF.

J is TRBJ1-1 and V is TRBV4-3, with a tentative D call TRBD1 (5 bases). Trimming removed 0 bases at V and 4 bases at J, with 9 bases between. CDR3 length: 14 amino acids. Germline V gene data show CDR1 as LGHNA and CDR2 as YSLEER. In DNA form, the CDR3 reads TGCGCCAGCAGCCAAGATCCCAGGGCCACTGAAGCTTTCTTT. Translated: CASSQDPRATEAFF.

This chain links TRBV9 with TRBJ2-1, with D possibly matching TRBD1 (6 bases). This CDR3 has 16 amino acids. CDR1 is SGDLS and CDR2 is YYNGEE in the germline V gene. The ends were cut back, 1 base at V and 7 bases at J, with 18 bases in the middle. For the CDR3, the DNA is TGTGCCAGCAGCGTATCATTGGACAGTACGGCGAATGAGCAGTTCTTC. Its translation: CASSVSLDSTANEQFF.

The chain recombines TRBV7-3 with TRBJ2-6; TRBD1 is a possible D gene (6 bases). The germline V and J ends were trimmed by 5 bases and 4 bases, with 12 bases remaining between them. The CDR3 is made up of 15 amino acids. The V gene's germline CDR1 is SGHTA and CDR2 FQGTGA. The CDR3: CASSPQGPGANVLTF. Here the CDR3 DNA reads TGTGCCAGCAGCCCACAGGGTCCCGGGGCCAACGTCCTGACTTTC.

This chain joins TRBV4-2 and TRBJ2-7; the match to TRBD1 covers 7 bases. The CDR3 runs 15 residues. Unmatched junction bases numbered 8, after V lost 3 bases and J lost 3 bases. Germline CDR1 is LGHNA and CDR2 is YNFKEQ. The CDR3 region is CASSQTGDSSYEQYF. The CDR3 region has the DNA TGTGCCAGCAGCCAGACCGGGGACAGCAGCTACGAGCAGTACTTC.

The chain couples TRBV19 to TRBJ2-1, with 7 nucleotides matching TRBD1. V shed 4 bases, J shed 0 bases, and the junction held 0 bases outside the gene matches. Germline CDR1 is LNHDA and CDR2 is SQIVND (reference sequence). The length of the CDR3 is 14 residues. The CDR3 loop is CASSTGGSYNEQFF. In DNA, the CDR3 is TGTGCCAGTAGTACAGGGGGCTCCTACAATGAGCAGTTCTTC.

V gene TRBV7-6 combines with J gene TRBJ2-7; TRBD1 aligns across 8 bases. J gave up 7 bases and V 7 bases, and 18 bases lay outside the gene matches. CDR1 and CDR2 (germline): SGHVS, FNYEAQ. This CDR3 has 16 residues. DNA of the CDR3: TGTGCCAGCACCCGAACCCCGGGACAGGCCACGGGGGAGCAGTACTTC. Amino acid sequence: CASTRTPGQATGEQYF.

The chain carries TRBV7-2 and TRBJ2-5; 8 nucleotides align to TRBD2. Germline CDR1 and CDR2: SGHTA and FQGNSA. V dropped 5 bases and J dropped 1; count of bases not matched to a gene: 15. The CDR3 has 18 residues. CDR3 residues: CASSPAGVAGPRQETQYF. In nucleotides, the CDR3 is TGTGCCAGCAGCCCCGCTGGGGTAGCGGGGCCTCGCCAAGAGACCCAGTACTTC.

This clone showed up just once. J is TRBJ1-2 and V is TRBV5-6, with TRBD1 identical over 7 bases. Trimming took 3 bases from V and 2 from J; bases not matched to a gene: 7. Germline V gene sequence: CDR1 SGHDT, CDR2 YYEEEE. The CDR3 is 15 amino acids. The CDR3 loop reads CASSSVSGGNYGYTF. For the CDR3, the DNA is TGTGCCAGCAGCTCGGTTTCAGGGGGAAACTATGGCTACACCTTC.

A single count supports this clone. The chain is built from TRBV28 and TRBJ2-1; D perhaps matches TRBD1 (8 bases). Deletions cut 9 bases from V and 7 bases from J, with 22 bases between. This CDR3 is 15 amino acids long. Germline assignment: CDR1 MDHEN and CDR2 SYDVKM. The CDR3 nucleotides are TGTGCCAGTATCGTACAGGGGGGGGGATTTAATGAGCAGTTCTTC. Translating gives CASIVQGGGFNEQFF.

V gene TRBV11-2 combines with J gene TRBJ1-2; 7 positions agree with TRBD1. The CDR3 sequence is 14 residues long. The germline gives CDR1 SGHAT, CDR2 FQNNGV. The trim removed 5 bases at V and 0 bases at J, leaving 3 bases unmatched. CDR3 in amino acids: CASSIGTANYGYTF. CDR3 in DNA: TGTGCCAGCAGCATCGGGACAGCTAACTATGGCTACACCTTC.

The V gene is TRBV3-1 (or the pseudogene TRBV3-2), the J gene TRBJ2-7; 7 bases match TRBD2. This CDR3 has 15 amino acids. CDR1 is LGHDT, CDR2 YNNKEL, per germline (reference sequence). Trimming cost V 2 bases and J 0 bases; bases outside gene matches: 4. The CDR3 is CASSQLAVSSYEQYF. The CDR3 coding sequence is TGTGCCAGCAGCCAACTAGCGGTGAGCTCCTACGAGCAGTACTTC.

This sequence joins TRBV5-1 and TRBJ1-2; D gene ambiguous. Trimming left V 0 bases short and J 7 bases short, with 13 bases between. CDR3 length equals 14 residues. Germline assignment: CDR1 SGHRS and CDR2 YFSETQ. The CDR3 region is CASSLAGESGGYTF. The CDR3 DNA sequence: TGCGCCAGCAGCTTGGCGGGTGAGAGCGGTGGCTACACCTTC. Full variable domain (rest looked up from reference TRBV5-1 and TRBJ1-2): KAGVTQTPRYLIKTRGQQVTLSCSPISGHRSVSWYQQTPGQGLQFLFEYFSETQRNKGNFPGRFSGRQFSNSRSEMNVSTLELGDSALYLCASSLAGESGGYTFGSGTRLTVV.